This is a list of T cell receptor beta chains from one sample in a study of low-dose radiotherapy and immunotherapy resistance in tumors. TCRdb processed the reads anew with MiXCR; each CDR3 protein has one entry. The profile shows tens of thousands of distinct CDR3 sequences, 15% to 20% of them singletons. The starting material was PBMCs, obtained before treatment. These receptors were taken from a male donor with prostate cancer. Both conserved end residues are trimmed from each CDR3. D genes are given only for firm matches.

d_gene: TRBD1; j_gene: TRBJ1-2; v_gene: TRBV19; CDR3aa: ASSMPGGSNYGYT
d_gene: NA; j_gene: TRBJ2-7; v_gene: TRBV6-2/TRBV6-3; CDR3aa: ASSTQRTRWY
d_gene: TRBD2; j_gene: TRBJ2-5; v_gene: TRBV29-1; CDR3aa: SVERAGGPQTQY
d_gene: TRBD2; j_gene: TRBJ2-1; v_gene: TRBV5-6; CDR3aa: ASSLLAGATNEQF
d_gene: TRBD1; j_gene: TRBJ2-2; v_gene: TRBV27; CDR3aa: ASSRGQGANTGELF
d_gene: NA; j_gene: TRBJ2-2; v_gene: TRBV6-2/TRBV6-3; CDR3aa: ASSVAYNTGELF
d_gene: TRBD2; j_gene: TRBJ2-1; v_gene: TRBV3-1; CDR3aa: ASNQRGGNNEQF
d_gene: TRBD2; j_gene: TRBJ2-3; v_gene: TRBV7-2; CDR3aa: ASNGAGGLTPSTDTQY
d_gene: NA; j_gene: TRBJ2-7; v_gene: TRBV10-2; CDR3aa: ASSESGSEQY
d_gene: TRBD1; j_gene: TRBJ2-5; v_gene: TRBV25-1; CDR3aa: ASSGDSQETQY
d_gene: NA; j_gene: TRBJ2-4; v_gene: TRBV6-5; CDR3aa: ASSRGQNLAKNIQY
d_gene: NA; j_gene: TRBJ1-2; v_gene: TRBV20-1; CDR3aa: SARVSTGGGYT
d_gene: NA; j_gene: TRBJ2-6; v_gene: TRBV7-9; CDR3aa: ASSLEVPGANVLT
d_gene: NA; j_gene: TRBJ2-7; v_gene: TRBV6-2/TRBV6-3; CDR3aa: ASSYSKGYEQY
d_gene: NA; j_gene: TRBJ2-7; v_gene: TRBV7-2; CDR3aa: ASSPGFSRHYEQY
d_gene: NA; j_gene: TRBJ2-5; v_gene: TRBV18; CDR3aa: ASSTRHLQETQY
d_gene: TRBD1; j_gene: TRBJ2-1; v_gene: TRBV20-1; CDR3aa: SAPQGVHGPYNEQF
d_gene: TRBD1; j_gene: TRBJ2-5; v_gene: TRBV5-1; CDR3aa: ASSLGPWTGEETQY
d_gene: NA; j_gene: TRBJ1-1; v_gene: TRBV5-3; CDR3aa: ASSLGAGGAPEAF
d_gene: NA; j_gene: TRBJ1-6; v_gene: TRBV4-1; CDR3aa: ASSQGDLYSPLH
d_gene: NA; j_gene: TRBJ2-2; v_gene: TRBV7-2; CDR3aa: ASSLVVRNGELFF
d_gene: NA; j_gene: TRBJ1-1; v_gene: TRBV10-3; CDR3aa: AISEPFGPEIGNTEAF
d_gene: TRBD2; j_gene: TRBJ2-1; v_gene: TRBV18; CDR3aa: ASSPRTSGGDNEQF
d_gene: TRBD1; j_gene: TRBJ2-1; v_gene: TRBV5-1; CDR3aa: ASSLGQGMEQF
d_gene: TRBD2; j_gene: TRBJ2-3; v_gene: TRBV10-3; CDR3aa: AISESGTSGDGTDTQY
d_gene: NA; j_gene: TRBJ1-1; v_gene: TRBV19; CDR3aa: ASSIEHTNTEAF
d_gene: NA; j_gene: TRBJ2-1; v_gene: TRBV19; CDR3aa: ASSIEAGSSYNEQF
d_gene: NA; j_gene: TRBJ2-2; v_gene: TRBV21-1; CDR3aa: ASAPRTGELF
d_gene: TRBD2; j_gene: TRBJ2-4; v_gene: TRBV19; CDR3aa: ASRVSAGEGNIQY
d_gene: TRBD2; j_gene: TRBJ2-1; v_gene: TRBV29-1; CDR3aa: SVEAEGLGEQF
d_gene: NA; j_gene: TRBJ2-1; v_gene: TRBV6-2/TRBV6-3; CDR3aa: ASSLSTVNEQF
d_gene: TRBD2; j_gene: TRBJ2-3; v_gene: TRBV5-4; CDR3aa: ASSKGTSGLGDTQY